One and the same sample provided the 22 T cell receptor beta chains below, sequenced in a study of blood T cell repertoires in COVID-19. Produced via immunoSEQ multiplex PCR; TCRdb's table is partial and in-frame only. The sample has 62,000 or so clones, 80% to 90% seen once. The specimen sequenced was peripheral blood. These receptors were collected from a man aged 50 to 59 with active COVID-19.

The chain couples TRBV4-1 to TRBJ1-2, with D perhaps matching TRBD1 (6 bases). V lost 3 bases, J lost 8 bases, and 22 bases lay in between. The CDR3 extends over 16 amino acids. Germline V gene data show CDR1 as MGHRA and CDR2 as YSYEKL. The CDR3 DNA is TGCGCCAGCAGCCAGGACCCTGGACAGCTTTCAAGGGGCTACACCTTC. Encoded protein: CASSQDPGQLSRGYTF.

J is TRBJ2-1 and V is TRBV3-1 (or the pseudogene TRBV3-2); 9 nucleotides match TRBD1. V lost 0 bases and J lost 4; bases outside the gene matches: 7. This CDR3 region has 17 residues. CDR1 is LGHDT, CDR2 YNNKEL, per germline (reference sequence). CDR3: CASSQDSGTGRYNEQFF. In nucleotides, the CDR3 is TGTGCCAGCAGCCAAGATTCCGGGACAGGGCGGTACAATGAGCAGTTCTTC.

The chain is built from TRBV7-3 and TRBJ2-3, with D tentatively TRBD2 (6 bases). V gave up 3 bases and J gave up 0 bases, with 10 bases separating them. Germline V gene lookup returns CDR1 SGHTA and CDR2 FQGTGA. This CDR3 spans 15 amino acids. CDR3 sequence (DNA): TGTGCCAGCAGCTTCCTAGCGCAAAGCACAGATACGCAGTATTTT. Protein sequence: CASSFLAQSTDTQYF. Drawing the rest from reference TRBV7-3 and TRBJ2-3, the complete variable domain is GAGVSQTPSNKVTEKGKYVELRCDPISGHTALYWYRQSLGQGPEFLIYFQGTGAADDSGLPNDRFFAVRPEGSVSTLKIQRTERGDSAVYLCASSFLAQSTDTQYFGPGTRLTVL.

This rearrangement joins TRBV5-6 to TRBJ1-2; tentative D call: TRBD1 (6 bases). The CDR3 is 14 residues long. Looked up from germline, CDR1 is SGHDT and CDR2 is YYEEEE. Trimming left V 4 bases short and J 8 bases short, with 18 bases between. The CDR3 DNA reads as TGTGCCAGCAGCACGGCGACAGGCCCGAAGGGCTACACCTTC. Amino acids: CASSTATGPKGYTF.

The chain joins TRBV7-8 to TRBJ2-3; D is unclear. V lost 5 bases and J 4 bases, leaving 10 bases between the germline ends. Per the germline V gene, CDR1 is SGHVS and CDR2 is FQNEAQ. The CDR3 loop spans 13 amino acids. Written as DNA, the CDR3 is TGTGCCAGCAGCATAGGAACGGCAGATACGCAGTATTTT. Amino acids: CASSIGTADTQYF.

The rearrangement uses TRBV9 and TRBJ2-7, with 7 positions matching TRBD2. The V segment lost 5 bases and the J segment 0 bases; nucleotides outside the gene matches: 5. Germline V gives CDR1 SGDLS, CDR2 YYNGEE. CDR3 length: 14 residues. This CDR3 reads CASSARDYSYEQYF. CDR3 coding DNA: TGTGCCAGCAGTGCCCGGGACTACTCCTACGAGCAGTACTTC.

This sequence joins TRBV19 and TRBJ2-7; tentatively, D is TRBD2 (5 bases). The CDR3 covers 12 residues. With 7 bases removed from V and 6 bases from J, the gap between germline ends came to 13 bases. Germline V lookup: CDR1 LNHDA, CDR2 SQIVND (reference sequence). This CDR3 is CASTNGVGEQYF. CDR3 DNA: TGTGCCAGTACCAACGGGGTGGGCGAGCAGTACTTC.

V is TRBV6-5 and J is TRBJ1-6, with 9 bases lining up with TRBD1. Germline lookup yields CDR1 MNHEY and CDR2 SVGAGI. V shed 6 bases and J 9 bases; nucleotides not matched to a gene: 9. The CDR3 is 15 residues long. The DNA of the CDR3 is TGTGCCAGCAGGGGGACAGGGACGGTTTCTTCACCCCTCCACTTT. Translating gives CASRGTGTVSSPLHF.

The chain employs TRBV18 and TRBJ2-7; 7 positions agree with TRBD2. The V segment lost 2 bases and the J segment 3 bases; nucleotides outside the gene matches: 10. The CDR3 length is 16 residues. In germline, CDR1 is KGHSH, CDR2 LQKENI. The CDR3 loop reads CASSPSGSGHHYEQYF. In nucleotides, the CDR3 is TGTGCCAGCTCACCATCCGGTAGCGGGCATCACTACGAGCAGTACTTC.

The chain recombines TRBV14 with TRBJ1-2, with 9 nucleotides matching TRBD1. J gave up 4 bases and V 1 base, and 7 bases lay outside the gene matches. The CDR3 totals 16 residues. CDR1 SGHDN and CDR2 FVKESK come from the germline V gene. CDR3 coding DNA: TGTGCCAGCAGCCAAGTATCTGGGGGACAGGGCTATGGCTACACCTTC. Its translation: CASSQVSGGQGYGYTF.

The V gene is TRBV15, the J gene TRBJ2-2, with TRBD2 matching 10 bases. Germline values: CDR1 LNHNV, CDR2 YYDKDF (reference sequence). Germline trimming cut 3 bases from V and 5 bases from J; bases unmatched to any gene: 0. The CDR3 spans 14 residues. In DNA, the CDR3 is TGTGCCACCAGCAGGGGACTAGCGACCGGGGAGCTGTTTTTT. Translating gives CATSRGLATGELFF.

The rearrangement joins TRBV7-9 to TRBJ2-3, with a tentative D call TRBD2 (6 bases). Deletions cut 1 base from V and 4 bases from J, with 12 bases between. Per the germline V gene, CDR1 is SEHNR and CDR2 is FQNEAQ (reference sequence). This CDR3 region has 15 residues. CDR3 amino acids: CASSLGGRLADTQYF. CDR3 sequence (DNA): TGTGCCAGCAGCTTAGGGGGGAGACTAGCAGATACGCAGTATTTT.

This clone was seen more than once but under ten times. The J gene is TRBJ2-2, the V gene TRBV7-9, with TRBD1 as a possible D gene (5 bases). CDR3 length: 14 residues. Germline CDR1 is SEHNR and CDR2 is FQNEAQ (reference sequence). With 6 bases removed from V and 3 bases from J, the gap between germline ends came to 11 bases. CDR3 region: CASRKGADTGELFF. DNA of the CDR3: TGTGCCAGCAGGAAAGGGGCGGACACCGGGGAGCTGTTTTTT.

This sequence joins TRBV10-2 and TRBJ1-2; D is undetermined. The CDR3 has 14 residues. The germline V gene encodes CDR1 WSHSY and CDR2 SAAADI. V shed 0 bases and J shed 8 bases, with 13 bases lying between them. CDR3 bases: TGCGCCAGCAGTGAGTCGCGGACGACGGGAGGCTACACCTTC. Translated, it gives CASSESRTTGGYTF.

A word on this clone: One end of the junction varies from germline; a read error may be responsible. The chain joins TRBV5-1 to TRBJ2-3; TRBD1 aligns across 11 bases. Germline values: CDR1 SGHRS, CDR2 YFSETQ. This CDR3 has 16 residues. The CDR3 sequence is CANSTQGQGGWDTQYF. The CDR3 DNA reads as TGCGCCAACAGCACCCAGGGACAGGGGGGTTGGGATACGCAGTATTTT.

This chain joins TRBV18 and TRBJ2-7; 10 nucleotides match TRBD1. Germline-derived CDR1 and CDR2 are KGHSH and LQKENI. V lost 6 bases to trimming and J lost 4 bases; unmatched junction nucleotides: 9. The CDR3 is 15 amino acids. The CDR3 sequence: CASSPTGGNWYEQYF. In DNA form, the CDR3 reads TGTGCCAGCTCTCCGACAGGGGGCAATTGGTACGAGCAGTACTTC.

The chain joins TRBV6-2 or TRBV6-3 to TRBJ1-5; D is possibly TRBD1 (5 bases). The ends were cut back, 0 bases at V and 6 bases at J, with 12 bases in the middle. CDR1 is MNHEY and CDR2 is SVGEGT in the germline V gene. CDR3 length equals 15 residues. Written as DNA, the CDR3 is TGTGCCAGCAGTTACTCCGGGCAGGGTAGTCAGCCCCAGCATTTT. This encodes CASSYSGQGSQPQHF.

The chain joins TRBV10-3 to TRBJ2-2, with 10 positions matching TRBD1. The CDR3 loop spans 15 amino acids. With 6 bases clipped from V and 3 bases from J, the junction kept 4 bases outside the gene matches. Germline CDR1 ENHRY, CDR2 SYGVKD. The CDR3 DNA is TGTGCCATCAGAGGGACAGGGGTAGACACCGGGGAGCTGTTTTTT. Translated: CAIRGTGVDTGELFF.

Worth noting for this clone: A junction boundary mismatches the germline segment, possibly from a read error. This chain joins TRBV11-1 and TRBJ2-5; D may be TRBD1 (5 bases). CDR3 length: 14 residues. Germline assignment: CDR1 SGHAT and CDR2 FQDESV (reference sequence). Here the CDR3 reads CASTWRQTDLHLDF. DNA of the CDR3: TGTGCCAGCACCTGGCGGCAGACAGATCTCCACCTGGACTTC.

About this clone itself: Mismatch with germline at one junction end may stem from a read error. This chain joins TRBV28 and TRBJ2-5; no reliable D call. CDR1 is MDHEN, CDR2 SYDVKM, per germline. The CDR3 has 13 amino acids. In nucleotides, the CDR3 is TGTGCCGGCAGTTTAGACCCCCCAGGTACCCAGTACTTC. Protein product: CAGSLDPPGTQYF.

The CDR3 reads CASRLRGTRTSGGTLRTDTQYF. CDR3 bases: TGTGCAAGTCGCTTGAGGGGAACCCGGACTAGCGGGGGGACACTACGCACAGATACGCAGTATTTT. The rearrangement links TRBV12-2 to TRBJ2-3; the table assigns TRBD2, which was not confirmed against the DNA. TRBV12-2 is a pseudogene locus. The CDR3 is made up of 22 amino acids.

The V call is TRBV19, the J call TRBJ1-4, with D tentatively TRBD1 (5 bases). Germline CDR1 is LNHDA and CDR2 is SQIVND (reference sequence). The V gene lost 5 bases and the J gene lost 7 bases, with 11 bases spanning the gap. This CDR3 contains 13 residues. CDR3 nucleotides: TGTGCCAGTAGTGACAGTGTGGCTGAAAAACTGTTTTTT. Amino acids: CASSDSVAEKLFF.